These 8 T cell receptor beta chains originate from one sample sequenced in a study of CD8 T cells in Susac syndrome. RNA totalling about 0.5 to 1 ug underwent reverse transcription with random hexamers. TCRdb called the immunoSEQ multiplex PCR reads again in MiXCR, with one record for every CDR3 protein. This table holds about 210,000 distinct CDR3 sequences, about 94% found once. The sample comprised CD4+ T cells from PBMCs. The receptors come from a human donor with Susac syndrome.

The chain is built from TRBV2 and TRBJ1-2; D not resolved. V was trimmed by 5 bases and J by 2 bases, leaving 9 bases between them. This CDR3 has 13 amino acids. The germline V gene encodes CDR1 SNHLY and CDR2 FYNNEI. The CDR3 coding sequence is TGTGCCAGCAGTCTGGACGGGAACTATGGCTACACCTTC. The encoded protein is CASSLDGNYGYTF.

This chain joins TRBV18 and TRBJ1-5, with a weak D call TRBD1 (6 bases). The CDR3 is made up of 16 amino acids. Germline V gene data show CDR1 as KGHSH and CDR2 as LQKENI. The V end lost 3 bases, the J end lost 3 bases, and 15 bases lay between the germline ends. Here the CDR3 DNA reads TGTGCCAGCTCACCCCCATCCGGGGGCCCCAATCAGCCCCAGCATTTT. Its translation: CASSPPSGGPNQPQHF.

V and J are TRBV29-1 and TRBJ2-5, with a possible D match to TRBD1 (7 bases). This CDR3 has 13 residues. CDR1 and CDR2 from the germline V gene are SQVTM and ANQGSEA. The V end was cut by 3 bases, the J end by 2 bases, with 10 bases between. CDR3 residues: CSVEGGQQETQYF. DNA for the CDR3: TGCAGCGTTGAGGGGGGACAGCAAGAGACCCAGTACTTC.

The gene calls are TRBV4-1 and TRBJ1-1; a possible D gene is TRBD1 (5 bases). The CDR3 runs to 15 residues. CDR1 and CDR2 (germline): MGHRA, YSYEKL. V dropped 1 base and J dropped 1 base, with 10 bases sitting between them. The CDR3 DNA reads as TGCGCCAGCAGCCAAGCTGGGGCAGAGAACACTGAAGCTTTCTTT. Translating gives CASSQAGAENTEAFF.

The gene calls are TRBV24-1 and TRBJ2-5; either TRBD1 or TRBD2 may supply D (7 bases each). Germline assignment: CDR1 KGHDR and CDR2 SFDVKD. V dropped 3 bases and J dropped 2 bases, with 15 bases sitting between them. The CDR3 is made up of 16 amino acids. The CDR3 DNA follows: TGTGCCACCAGTGATGCAAGCGGGACAGCACAAGAGACCCAGTACTTC. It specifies CATSDASGTAQETQYF.

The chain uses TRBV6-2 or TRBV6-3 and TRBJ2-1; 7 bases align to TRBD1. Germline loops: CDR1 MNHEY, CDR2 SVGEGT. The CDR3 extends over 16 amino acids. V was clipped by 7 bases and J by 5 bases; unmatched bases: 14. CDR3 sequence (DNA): TGTGCCAGCACCCCCAGAGTCGACAGGGCTCACAATGAGCAGTTCTTC. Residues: CASTPRVDRAHNEQFF.

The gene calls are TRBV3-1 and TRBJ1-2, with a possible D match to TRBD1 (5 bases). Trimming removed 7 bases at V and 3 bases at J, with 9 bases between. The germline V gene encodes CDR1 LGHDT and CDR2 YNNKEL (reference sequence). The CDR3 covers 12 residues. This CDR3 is CASTQGDYGYTF. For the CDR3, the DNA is TGTGCCAGCACCCAGGGAGACTATGGCTACACCTTC.

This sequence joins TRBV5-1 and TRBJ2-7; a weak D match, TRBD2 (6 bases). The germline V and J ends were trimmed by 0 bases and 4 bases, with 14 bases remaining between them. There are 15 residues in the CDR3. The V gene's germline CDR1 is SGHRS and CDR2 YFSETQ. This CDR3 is CASSLGGSSEYEQYF. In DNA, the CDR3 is TGCGCCAGCAGCTTGGGAGGGTCTAGCGAGTACGAGCAGTACTTC.